One and the same sample provided the 30 T cell receptor beta chains below, sequenced in a study of cytomegalovirus exposure and HLA in healthy donors. The PCR employed 60 Vbeta primers together with 13 Jbeta primers. TCRdb keeps only in-frame clones here, not all; method: immunoSEQ multiplex PCR. This repertoire shows under 200,000 clones, around 80% found once; its top ten account for under 6.5%. Sequenced input: PBMCs. The receptors originated from a man between 50 and 59 years old in good health and CMV-seropositive.

V is TRBV6-6 and J is TRBJ1-1; the D is unclear. The CDR3 sequence is 15 residues long. CDR1 and CDR2 from the germline V gene are MNHNY and SVGAGI (reference sequence). V was cut by 6 bases and J by 5 bases, with 19 bases left in between. The CDR3 region is CASRTFDERGTEAFF. DNA for the CDR3: TGTGCCAGCAGAACCTTTGACGAACGAGGGACTGAAGCTTTCTTT.

To note about this clone: Since the CDR3 does not end with the conserved phenylalanine or tryptophan, this likely comes from a read error. The V gene is TRBV5-4, the J gene TRBJ1-2; 10 bases fit TRBD1. This CDR3 spans 14 amino acids. Germline loops: CDR1 SGHNT, CDR2 YYREEE (reference sequence). Trimming took 3 bases from V and 5 from J; bases not matched to a gene: 4. The CDR3 protein is CASSYGQGEYGYTL. CDR3 DNA: TGTGCCAGCAGCTACGGACAGGGGGAGTATGGCTACACCCTC.

The genes are TRBV7-2 and TRBJ2-6; D is unresolved. With 4 bases removed from V and 2 bases from J, the gap between germline ends came to 6 bases. The CDR3 loop spans 14 amino acids. Germline V gene data show CDR1 as SGHTA and CDR2 as FQGNSA. CDR3 amino acids: CASSWLTGANVLTF. CDR3 in DNA: TGTGCCAGCAGCTGGCTCACTGGGGCCAACGTCCTGACTTTC.

The chain combines TRBV9 with TRBJ1-5; D gene unclear. Germline loops: CDR1 SGDLS, CDR2 YYNGEE. V lost 2 bases and J lost 9, with 15 bases in between. This CDR3 has 14 amino acids. As DNA, the CDR3 is TGTGCCAGCAGCGTCGACCATGGTCCGGGGCCCCAGCATTTT. It encodes CASSVDHGPGPQHF.

This rearrangement joins TRBV7-9 to TRBJ2-7; D may be TRBD1 (5 bases). CDR3 length: 13 amino acids. The germline V gene has CDR1 SEHNR and CDR2 FQNEAQ (reference sequence). V lost 3 bases and J 2 bases, leaving 8 bases between the germline ends. The CDR3 nucleotides are TGTGCCAGCAGCTTTCCAGGGCCCTACGAGCAGTACTTC. Translating it yields CASSFPGPYEQYF.

This chain links TRBV13 with TRBJ2-5; TRBD2 matches at 7 bases. CDR3 size: 14 residues. Germline values: CDR1 PRHDT, CDR2 FYEKMQ (reference sequence). V lost 2 bases to trimming and J lost 4 bases; unmatched junction nucleotides: 4. DNA for the CDR3: TGTGCCAGCAGCTTACGAGGGAGGGGAGAGACCCAGTACTTC. Translating it yields CASSLRGRGETQYF.

The genes are TRBV7-8 and TRBJ2-7; 12 nucleotides agree with TRBD1. CDR3 length: 15 residues. Looked up from germline, CDR1 is SGHVS and CDR2 is FQNEAQ. After removal of 0 bases from V and 4 bases from J, the junction contained 1 base not matched to a gene. CDR3 protein: CASSLAGQGAYEQYV. DNA for the CDR3: TGTGCCAGCAGCTTAGCGGGACAGGGGGCTTACGAGCAGTACGTC.

This clone occurred once. This sequence joins TRBV19 and TRBJ2-1; the D gene is possibly TRBD1 (6 bases). V shed 7 bases and J shed 7 bases, with 17 bases lying between them. The CDR3 runs to 14 residues. Germline assignment: CDR1 LNHDA and CDR2 SQIVND (reference sequence). The DNA of the CDR3 is TGTGCCAGTACGGTGACAGGAGATGGGAATGAGCAGTTCTTC. The encoded protein is CASTVTGDGNEQFF.

DNA of the CDR3: TGTGCCAGCAGCTTAAAGAGTAACACTGAAGCTTTCTTT. Encoded protein: CASSLKSNTEAFF. The chain combines TRBV11-2 with TRBJ1-1; D not resolved. CDR1 is SGHAT and CDR2 is FQNNGV in the germline V gene. With 2 bases removed from V and 2 bases from J, the gap between germline ends came to 6 bases. The CDR3 is made up of 13 amino acids.

The V call is TRBV4-1, the J call TRBJ2-7; 12 bases match TRBD2. The CDR3 length is 16 residues. CDR1 is MGHRA and CDR2 is YSYEKL in the germline V gene. V shed 0 bases, J shed 2 bases, and the junction held 2 bases outside the gene matches. CDR3 amino acids: CASSQDRTSGAYEQYF. For the CDR3, the DNA is TGCGCCAGCAGCCAAGATCGGACTAGCGGGGCCTACGAGCAGTACTTC.

V is TRBV5-4 and J is TRBJ2-7; TRBD1 might be the D (6 bases). Germline CDR1 SGHNT, CDR2 YYREEE (reference sequence). This CDR3 spans 13 amino acids. V dropped 2 bases and J dropped 5 bases, with 11 bases sitting between them. The CDR3 region is CASSFGRDNEQYV. CDR3 nucleotide sequence: TGTGCCAGCAGCTTTGGCAGGGACAACGAGCAGTACGTC.

The chain carries TRBV5-6 and TRBJ2-7; no definite D call. Germline V lookup: CDR1 SGHDT, CDR2 YYEEEE. The V end was cut by 3 bases, the J end by 3 bases, with 10 bases between. CDR3 length: 13 residues. The CDR3 spells CASSYSNSYEQYF. The CDR3 DNA follows: TGTGCCAGCAGCTATTCAAACAGCTACGAGCAGTACTTC.

The rearrangement joins TRBV11-2 to TRBJ2-5, with a possible D match to TRBD1 (6 bases). The length of the CDR3 is 16 residues. Germline CDR1 and CDR2: SGHAT and FQNNGV. The V end lost 3 bases, the J end lost 4 bases, and 18 bases lay between the germline ends. This CDR3 reads CASSFTGQWSGETQYF. DNA of the CDR3: TGTGCCAGCAGCTTCACCGGACAGTGGAGCGGAGAGACCCAGTACTTC.

The chain is built from TRBV6-1 and TRBJ2-1; the D gene is possibly TRBD2 (7 bases). CDR3 size: 14 residues. Germline V CDR1 and CDR2: MNHNS, SASEGT. V was shortened by 6 bases and J by 13 bases, with 22 bases between the two germline ends. The chain's CDR3 is CASSEGDYIISQFF. DNA for the CDR3: TGTGCCAGCAGCGAGGGGGACTACATAATTTCCCAGTTCTTC.

The chain combines TRBV7-3 with TRBJ2-7, with TRBD1 matching 10 bases. The CDR3 extends over 14 amino acids. Germline V gene sequence: CDR1 SGHTA, CDR2 FQGTGA. V was pared by 1 base and J by 5 bases, with 2 bases of the junction left unmatched. The CDR3 sequence is CASSLKGTGDEQYF. The CDR3 nucleotides read TGTGCCAGCAGCTTAAAAGGGACAGGGGACGAGCAGTACTTC.

The chain combines TRBV7-9 with TRBJ2-3; perhaps TRBD2 as D (6 bases). The V end was cut by 0 bases, the J end by 2 bases, with 9 bases between. Germline assignment: CDR1 SEHNR and CDR2 FQNEAQ (reference sequence). The CDR3 loop spans 15 amino acids. CDR3 DNA sequence: TGTGCCAGCAGCTTAGCGGGGGAGGCCACAGATACGCAGTATTTT. Its translation is CASSLAGEATDTQYF. Variable domain in full (rest from reference TRBV7-9 and TRBJ2-3): DTGVSQNPRHKITKRGQNVTFRCDPISEHNRLYWYRQTLGQGPEFLTYFQNEAQLEKSRLLSDRFSAERPKGSFSTLEIQRTEQGDSAMYLCASSLAGEATDTQYFGPGTRLTVL.

The rearrangement uses TRBV2 and TRBJ1-1; TRBD1 matches 9 bases. Germline-derived CDR1 and CDR2 are SNHLY and FYNNEI. The CDR3 is made up of 14 amino acids. V dropped 5 bases and J dropped 1; count of bases not matched to a gene: 2. The chain's CDR3 is CASSRTGENTEAFF. In nucleotides, the CDR3 is TGTGCCAGCAGTAGGACAGGGGAGAACACTGAAGCTTTCTTT.

V and J are TRBV27 and TRBJ1-1; 9 bases agree with TRBD1. The junction had 5 bases not matched to a gene; V was cut back by 3 bases and J by 6 bases. The CDR3 is made up of 14 amino acids. CDR1 MNHEY and CDR2 SMNVEV come from the germline V gene (reference sequence). CDR3 sequence reads: CASSFRDRASEAFF. DNA of the CDR3: TGTGCCAGCAGTTTCCGGGACAGGGCTTCTGAAGCTTTCTTT.

The V and J genes are TRBV4-2 and TRBJ2-3, with 13 bases that match TRBD2. Unmatched junction bases numbered 8, after V lost 3 bases and J lost 2 bases. Germline V gene lookup returns CDR1 LGHNA and CDR2 YNFKEQ. This CDR3 is built from 18 residues. The CDR3 nucleotides are TGTGCCAGCAGCCACGGTCCCGGGACTAGCGGGGCCACAGATACGCAGTATTTT. Translated: CASSHGPGTSGATDTQYF.

The count of this clone is one. This chain uses TRBV6-1 with TRBJ2-6; tentative D call: TRBD1 (5 bases). The germline gives CDR1 MNHNS, CDR2 SASEGT. This CDR3 has 17 amino acids. Trimming took 0 bases from V and 1 from J, leaving 10 bases between them. This chain's CDR3 is CASSEAQVLSGANVLTF. The CDR3 DNA reads TGTGCCAGCAGTGAAGCACAGGTACTTTCTGGGGCCAACGTCCTGACTTTC.

The rearrangement uses TRBV4-1 and TRBJ2-2, with D unresolved. The CDR3 sequence is 12 residues long. The germline V and J ends were trimmed by 4 bases and 5 bases, with 5 bases remaining between them. Per the germline V gene, CDR1 is MGHRA and CDR2 is YSYEKL. The CDR3 DNA follows: TGCGCCAGCAGCCTCGGGACCGGGGAGCTGTTTTTT. As protein: CASSLGTGELFF.

The V call is TRBV7-3, the J call TRBJ2-5; 7 bases align to TRBD1. Germline V gene data show CDR1 as SGHTA and CDR2 as FQGTGA. The CDR3 has 14 amino acids. V lost 3 bases to trimming and J lost 5 bases; unmatched junction nucleotides: 6. CDR3 in amino acids: CASSFRGMGETQYF. CDR3 coding DNA: TGTGCCAGCAGCTTCAGGGGGATGGGTGAGACCCAGTACTTC. Full variable domain (remainder filled in from reference TRBV7-3 and TRBJ2-5): GAGVSQTPSNKVTEKGKYVELRCDPISGHTALYWYRQSLGQGPEFLIYFQGTGAADDSGLPNDRFFAVRPEGSVSTLKIQRTERGDSAVYLCASSFRGMGETQYFGPGTRLLVL.

This clone came up once. The chain employs TRBV19 and TRBJ1-5; D gene ambiguous. The V and J ends lost 8 bases and 6 bases respectively, with 20 bases between them. The germline V gene has CDR1 LNHDA and CDR2 SQIVND (reference sequence). The length of the CDR3 is 15 residues. This chain's CDR3 is CASQPPSGSGQPQHF. DNA of the CDR3: TGTGCCAGTCAACCTCCATCGGGGTCTGGTCAGCCCCAGCATTTT.

In this sample, this clone turned up once. V is TRBV7-6 and J is TRBJ2-2; possible D gene TRBD1, 6 bases. The ends were cut back, 7 bases at V and 3 bases at J, with 12 bases in the middle. Germline V gives CDR1 SGHVS, CDR2 FNYEAQ. CDR3 size: 14 residues. The CDR3 region is CASTTGSYTGELFF. CDR3 sequence (DNA): TGTGCCAGCACGACAGGTTCTTACACCGGGGAGCTGTTTTTT. The full variable domain, completed using reference TRBV7-6 and TRBJ2-2, is GAGVSQSPRYKVTKRGQDVALRCDPISGHVSLYWYRQALGQGPEFLTYFNYEAQQDKSGLPNDRFSAERPEGSISTLTIQRTEQRDSAMYRCASTTGSYTGELFFGEGSRLTVL.

The chain carries TRBV6-5 and TRBJ2-1, with 9 bases aligning to TRBD1. The CDR3 length is 16 residues. Germline CDR1 reads MNHEY; CDR2 reads SVGAGI. Trimming took 2 bases from V and 8 from J; bases not matched to a gene: 10. As DNA, the CDR3 is TGTGCCAGCAGTTACCGGTCGGGACAGGGAGTATATGAGCAGTTCTTC. Translating it yields CASSYRSGQGVYEQFF.

As DNA, the CDR3 is TGTGCCAGCAGGCGATTACTAGCGGGGGACCACAATGAGCAGTTCTTC. Protein sequence: CASRRLLAGDHNEQFF. The chain links TRBV2 to TRBJ2-1; TRBD2 agrees at 11 bases. V was pared by 6 bases and J by 5 bases, with 9 bases of the junction left unmatched. The CDR3 runs to 16 residues. Per the germline V gene, CDR1 is SNHLY and CDR2 is FYNNEI. Based on the CDR3 plus reference TRBV2 and TRBJ2-1, the full variable domain is EPEVTQTPSHQVTQMGQEVILRCVPISNHLYFYWYRQILGQKVEFLVSFYNNEISEKSEIFDDQFSVERPDGSNFTLKIRSTKLEDSAMYFCASRRLLAGDHNEQFFGPGTRLTVL.

The chain links TRBV6-4 to TRBJ2-3, with D tentatively TRBD2 (7 bases). V lost 5 bases and J lost 2, with 14 bases in between. This CDR3 has 15 residues. Germline assignment: CDR1 MRHNA and CDR2 SNTAGT. The DNA for the CDR3 is TGTGCCAGCAGTCTAGGGGGGGCCCCCACAGATACGCAGTATTTT. Translating gives CASSLGGAPTDTQYF.

Notes on this clone: One junction end does not reproduce the germline sequence, and a read error may be involved. The chain links TRBV6-1 to TRBJ2-7; 7 bases map to TRBD2. Germline loops: CDR1 MNHNS, CDR2 SASEGT. The CDR3 sequence is 15 residues long. CDR3 protein: CAGSDLGGGNYEQYF. The DNA of the CDR3 is TGTGCCGGCAGTGATCTTGGCGGGGGAAACTACGAGCAGTACTTC.

This clone was recorded once. CDR3 nucleotides: TGTGCCACCAGCGGAGCGGGAGGTAACAATGAGCAGTTCTTC. Protein: CATSGAGGNNEQFF. V and J are TRBV15 and TRBJ2-1, with 9 bases matching TRBD2. Trimming took 5 bases from V and 5 from J; bases not matched to a gene: 4. Germline V gene lookup returns CDR1 LNHNV and CDR2 YYDKDF (reference sequence). This CDR3 region has 14 residues.

J is TRBJ1-6 and V is TRBV27; TRBD1 is a possible D gene (5 bases). Germline CDR1 MNHEY, CDR2 SMNVEV (reference sequence). V was trimmed by 2 bases and J by 7 bases, leaving 15 bases between them. CDR3 length: 16 residues. DNA of the CDR3: TGTGCCAGCAGTTTAGGGTCCCCGACAGAAAATTCACCCCTCCACTTT. Protein: CASSLGSPTENSPLHF.